Presented here are 20 T cell receptor beta chains from one specimen sequenced in a study of Graves' ophthalmopathy and Graves' hyperthyroidism. RNA transcripts served as template for amplifying TCR beta CDR3 sequences. Amplification began with first-round RT-PCR using HTBI primers, then second-round multiplex PCR was performed. MiXCR, run by TCRdb on the multiplex PCR reads, gives a single entry per CDR3 protein. The data contain around 600,000 distinct CDR3 sequences, approximately 39% of them seen just once; the ten biggest clones take up over 2.5%. Specimen: peripheral blood. These receptors were obtained from an adult man with Graves' ophthalmopathy.

This clonotype was observed at least ten times. The gene calls are TRBV9 and TRBJ2-7; the match to TRBD1 covers 7 bases. Unmatched junction bases numbered 4, after V lost 4 bases and J lost 0 bases. The germline gives CDR1 SGDLS, CDR2 YYNGEE. The CDR3 covers 14 residues. For the CDR3, the DNA is TGTGCCAGCAGCACCCGGGACAGCTCCTACGAGCAGTACTTC. Translating gives CASSTRDSSYEQYF.

In the case of this clonotype: A much larger clone differs by one base, so this may be a read error. This sequence joins TRBV4-3 and TRBJ1-1; D gene uncertain. Germline V CDR1 and CDR2: LGHNA, YSLEER. This CDR3 is 14 amino acids long. The DNA of the CDR3 is TGCGCCAGCAACCAAATAAGGTCGAACACTGAAGCTTTCTTT. Translation: CASNQIRSNTEAFF.

The table lists this clonotype with a few counts. The rearrangement links TRBV4-1 to TRBJ1-1; TRBD1 might be the D (6 bases). V gave up 11 bases and J gave up 5 bases, with 15 bases separating them. The CDR3 contains 12 residues. Per germline, CDR1 MGHRA and CDR2 YSYEKL. DNA for the CDR3: TGCGCCTCCTTATCACAGGGAACTGAAGCTTTCTTT. Protein: CASLSQGTEAFF.

With regard to this clonotype: A much larger clone lies a single base off, so this may be a read error. V and J are TRBV7-2 and TRBJ2-7, with D perhaps TRBD2 (6 bases). The CDR3 is made up of 14 amino acids. CDR1 is SGHTA and CDR2 is FQGNSA in the germline V gene. This CDR3 reads CSSSLEYEAGRQYF. CDR3 DNA sequence: TGTTCCAGCAGCTTAGAGTATGAGGCGGGAAGGCAGTACTTC.

The V call is TRBV20-1, the J call TRBJ2-3; 7 bases align to TRBD1. The J segment lost 3 bases and the V segment lost 6 bases, leaving 9 bases of the junction unmatched. CDR1 is DFQATT, CDR2 SNEGSKA, per germline (reference sequence). The CDR3 is 14 amino acids. Here the CDR3 reads CSADGTVETDTQYF. CDR3 nucleotides: TGCAGTGCGGATGGGACAGTAGAAACAGATACGCAGTATTTT.

V usage is TRBV9 and J usage is TRBJ2-7; 10 bases fit TRBD1. The CDR3 has 14 residues. V was pared by 5 bases and J by 5 bases, with 7 bases of the junction left unmatched. The germline gives CDR1 SGDLS, CDR2 YYNGEE. The CDR3 DNA reads as TGTGCCAGCAGTTTCCCCGACAGGGGGCACGAGCAGTACTTC. It translates to CASSFPDRGHEQYF.

This clonotype occurred many times. A much larger clonotype is one base distant, so this may be a read error. The chain is built from TRBV7-2 and TRBJ2-5; possible D gene TRBD1, 6 bases. V was trimmed by 2 bases and J by 2 bases, leaving 9 bases between them. Germline lookup yields CDR1 SGHTA and CDR2 FQGNSA. The CDR3 loop spans 14 amino acids. The CDR3 region has the DNA TGTGCCAGCAGCTTACAGGGGTGGCAAGAGACCCAGTACTTC. Translated: CASSLQGWQETQYF.

In its sample, this clonotype was seen many times. The J gene is TRBJ1-4, the V gene TRBV7-9; the D is unclear. V lost 5 bases and J lost 5, with 9 bases in between. Germline V CDR1 and CDR2: SEHNR, FQNEAQ (reference sequence). The CDR3 sequence is 13 residues long. Here the CDR3 DNA reads TGTGCCAGCAGCAGCGAGCTGAATGAAAAACTGTTTTTT. This gives the protein CASSSELNEKLFF.

The sample holds many counts of this clonotype. The J gene is TRBJ2-7, the V gene TRBV5-1, with 8 bases matching TRBD2. CDR1 and CDR2 (germline): SGHRS, YFSETQ. Trimming cost V 1 base and J 3 bases; bases outside gene matches: 6. The CDR3 totals 15 residues. CDR3 loop: CASSLSSGAYYEQYF. In DNA, the CDR3 is TGCGCCAGCAGCTTGAGTAGCGGGGCCTACTACGAGCAGTACTTC.

The table lists this clonotype with many counts. The CDR3 protein is CASSIAGEAFF. DNA of the CDR3: TGTGCCAGTAGTATAGCAGGTGAAGCTTTCTTT. The chain combines TRBV19 with TRBJ1-1; D unclear. The V end was cut by 1 base, the J end by 7 bases, with 4 bases between. The CDR3 contains 11 residues. Germline CDR1 and CDR2: LNHDA and SQIVND (reference sequence).

The chain links TRBV19 to TRBJ1-1, with a possible D match to TRBD1 (5 bases). The CDR3 has 13 amino acids. Trimming stripped 5 bases from V and 10 bases from J, with 17 bases between. Germline V gene data show CDR1 as LNHDA and CDR2 as SQIVND (reference sequence). CDR3 amino acids: CASSPIPGSPAFF. CDR3 bases: TGTGCCAGTAGTCCCATACCAGGGAGCCCAGCTTTCTTT.

Comments on this clonotype: A junction end diverges from the germline sequence, so it may reflect a read error. This rearrangement joins TRBV10-3 to TRBJ2-7; 12 bases map to TRBD2. Germline lookup yields CDR1 ENHRY and CDR2 SYGVKD. The CDR3 consists of 14 residues. CDR3 loop: CASSHPGLAGEQYF. The CDR3 region has the DNA TGTGCCAGCAGTCACCCGGGACTAGCGGGCGAGCAGTACTTC.

The J gene is TRBJ2-5, the V gene TRBV7-3; 7 positions agree with TRBD1. This CDR3 has 16 amino acids. Germline lookup yields CDR1 SGHTA and CDR2 FQGTGA. With 5 bases clipped from V and 1 base from J, the junction kept 10 bases outside the gene matches. The CDR3 region has the DNA TGTGCCAGCAGCGTTGTCCCGGACAGGACCCAAGAGACCCAGTACTTC. Translated, it gives CASSVVPDRTQETQYF.

There are many counts of this clonotype. The chain uses TRBV7-6 and TRBJ2-7, with TRBD2 identical over 8 bases. With 0 bases clipped from V and 3 bases from J, the junction kept 7 bases outside the gene matches. Germline V lookup: CDR1 SGHVS, CDR2 FNYEAQ. CDR3 length equals 16 residues. CDR3 sequence (DNA): TGTGCCAGCAGCTTAGCGGGCGGGACTAGAATCTACGAGCAGTACTTC. Its protein is CASSLAGGTRIYEQYF.

This clonotype was seen ten or more times. The chain links TRBV4-3 to TRBJ1-4; TRBD1 agrees at 8 bases. Germline assignment: CDR1 LGHNA and CDR2 YSLEER. The V segment lost 1 base and the J segment 7 bases; nucleotides outside the gene matches: 5. This CDR3 contains 15 residues. The CDR3 loop reads CASSQVGQGGEKLFF. The CDR3 DNA is TGCGCCAGCAGCCAAGTCGGACAGGGAGGTGAAAAACTGTTTTTT.

V and J are TRBV29-1 and TRBJ1-5; 7 bases agree with TRBD1. Unmatched junction bases numbered 11, after V lost 6 bases and J lost 9 bases. Germline assignment: CDR1 SQVTM and CDR2 ANQGSEA. This CDR3 is 13 amino acids long. CDR3 residues: CSVAEGASLPQHF. The DNA for the CDR3 is TGCAGCGTGGCTGAGGGGGCTAGTTTGCCCCAGCATTTT.

This rearrangement joins TRBV11-2 to TRBJ2-7, with D tentatively TRBD2 (6 bases). The germline V and J ends were trimmed by 3 bases and 4 bases, with 13 bases remaining between them. The CDR3 is made up of 14 amino acids. Per the germline V gene, CDR1 is SGHAT and CDR2 is FQNNGV. Here the CDR3 reads CASSFYGSRYEQYF. Written as DNA, the CDR3 is TGTGCCAGCAGCTTCTACGGGAGCAGATACGAGCAGTACTTC.

Many counts were recorded for this clonotype. This chain joins TRBV7-2 and TRBJ2-7; 10 bases align to TRBD2. Germline CDR1 SGHTA, CDR2 FQGNSA. V lost 5 bases, J lost 3 bases, and 4 bases stayed unmatched. The CDR3 extends over 14 amino acids. CDR3 sequence (DNA): TGTGCCAGCAGCCCGTCTAGCGGGGGCTACGAGCAGTACTTC. Protein: CASSPSSGGYEQYF.

Notes on this clonotype: Relative to the germline gene, one junction end is altered; a read error may explain this. J is TRBJ1-4 and V is TRBV7-8; D gene unclear. Germline V gene data show CDR1 as SGHVS and CDR2 as FQNEAQ. The CDR3 sequence is 17 residues long. The CDR3 bases are TGTGCCAGCAGCCAAGATATGCGTGGTGCAACTAATGTAAAACTGTTTTTT. Translated, it gives CASSQDMRGATNVKLFF.

A single count supports this clonotype. CDR3: CAISYSRGAPEAFF. The CDR3 DNA is TGTGCCATCAGTTACTCGAGGGGGGCCCCTGAAGCTTTCTTT. V usage is TRBV10-3 and J usage is TRBJ1-1; D possibly corresponds to TRBD1 (6 bases). V was trimmed by 5 bases and J by 6 bases, leaving 16 bases between them. The germline gives CDR1 ENHRY, CDR2 SYGVKD. The CDR3 consists of 14 residues.